This TCR beta chain was found in a study of cytomegalovirus exposure and HLA in healthy donors. General study results and limits: The investigators catalogued 164 TCR beta chains as cytomegalovirus-associated. Among TCR sequences, most were rare, though some public TCRs appeared in many donors.

Only in-frame clones appear in the TCRdb table, and some are missing; sequencing was by immunoSEQ multiplex PCR. Of 150,000 to 180,000 clones listed, 86% are singletons. Separation from the roughly 670-subject first cohort characterized the approximately 120-subject validation cohort, to which the donors belonged. Comment on this clone: The antigen remains undetermined.

Trimming took 2 bases from V and 4 from J, leaving 6 bases between them. The CDR3 consists of 13 residues. Germline CDR1 and CDR2: PRHDT and FYEKMQ (reference sequence). The V call is TRBV13, the J call TRBJ1-5; D is unresolved. Input material: PBMCs. This receptor was taken from a human donor in good health. Written as DNA, the CDR3 is TGTGCCAGCAGCTTACTCGGGAATCAGCCCCAGCATTTT. It is translated as CASSLLGNQPQHF. Using reference TRBV13 and TRBJ1-5 for the parts outside the CDR3, the full variable domain is AAGVIQSPRHLIKEKRETATLKCYPIPRHDTVYWYQQGPGQDPQFLISFYEKMQSDKGSIPDRFSAQQFSDYHSELNMSSLELGDSALYFCASSLLGNQPQHFGDGTRLSIL.